This T cell receptor beta chain was profiled in a study of cytomegalovirus exposure and HLA in healthy donors (dated by TCRdb to 2015 to 2018). For the study in its entirety: According to a later analysis, the 120 or so validation repertoires were produced on the same platform as the roughly 720 repertoires of the first cohort. The study combined high-throughput TCR immunosequencing, statistical association of individual TCRs with disease status, and machine learning to predict cytomegalovirus infection status. The aim of the study was to test whether cataloging public T cell receptors could identify signatures of past pathogen exposure. Besides the first cohort of 550 to 750 subjects, a separate validation cohort made up of over 100 different subjects was used.

V gives up 0 bases and J gives up 5 bases, and the segment between their germline ends measures 18 bases. Inclusive of the bounding cysteine and phenylalanine, the CDR3 is 17 residues long. The DNA shown is the 51-base CDR3, in frame from base 1. Based on the germline V gene, the CDR1 and CDR2 sequences are SGHRS and YFSETQ. Points the paper makes about the study in general: In a later analysis, TCRs clustered in the first cohort were found to also tend to co-occur in the roughly 110 validation repertoires, with 85% to 95% of cluster scores above 0. The classifier was reported to diagnose cytomegalovirus status with high specificity and sensitivity in both the original cohort and the validation cohort. A later analysis lacked HLA typing for the validation cohort, so it scored co-occurrence in that cohort across all 120 or so repertoires. In the study, about 150 TCR beta chains were listed as associated with cytomegalovirus. The authors suggested that the approach could potentially be generalized to other disease states and immunological phenotypes. A few of the identified cytomegalovirus-associated TCR beta chains were confirmed in vitro to be specific for cytomegalovirus antigens. Most TCR sequences were observed very rarely across donors, whereas some public TCRs were present in many individuals.

The library was produced with the immunoSEQ multiplex PCR assay. The study's processing was this. To diagnose cytomegalovirus status from the catalog of TCR beta chain sequences, a statistical classification framework was built. The table was pulled from immuneACCESS by TCRdb, which kept in-frame rearrangements only. Such tables lose some clones; where checked, under half of the loss comes from unresolved V genes, and the rest has no known cause. The DNA gave D and trimming, while V, J and clone size come from that table. For this sample the table gives 90,000 or so clones, of which approximately 96% were detected only once. The top ten clones comprise around 0.78% of the sample. Separate from the approximately 670-subject first cohort, the validation cohort of roughly 110 subjects was the group to which the donors belonged. As regards this clone: Which antigen it targets is not known. No much larger clonotype is one base removed from it; base qualities were not supplied.

This clonotype was sampled from a man aged 18 to 30 in good health and CMV-seronegative. The rearrangement combines TRBV5-1 with TRBJ2-1; a weak D assignment points to TRBD1 (6 bases agree). Sequenced input: PBMCs. The CDR3 protein is CASSLDPTGTMNNEQFF. Read as DNA, the sequence is TGCGCCAGCAGCTTGGACCCAACAGGGACGATGAACAATGAGCAGTTCTTC.